Described below is a single TCR beta chain sequence and its context. The antigen is not known. This sample stems from a study of early T cells in non-severe SARS-CoV-2 infection. Study context: Sequencing was performed on bulk RNA from unsorted whole blood, leaving chains unpaired. Study results and limitations: VDJdb matching, biased toward anti-spike CD8 responses, missed private and CD4 specificities.

cDNA molecules, individually, were tagged with unique molecular identifiers. TCRdb re-derived calls from the 5' RACE reads in MiXCR, one entry per CDR3 protein. The data show 100,000 to 140,000 distinct CDR3 sequences, roughly 10% seen once. The CDR3 is 14 amino acids. V shed 2 bases and J shed 6 bases, with 8 bases lying between them. Per germline, CDR1 MNHEY and CDR2 SVGAGI. The sample comprised whole blood. This TCR derives from an adult who was a healthcare worker with PCR-confirmed SARS-CoV-2 infection or an uninfected control (not recorded which). The V call is TRBV6-5, the J call TRBJ1-6; D perhaps matches TRBD1 (5 bases). The CDR3 loop is CASSYGDSNSPLHF. As DNA, the CDR3 is TGTGCCAGCAGTTACGGTGACAGTAATTCACCCCTCCACTTT.